This T cell receptor beta chain was sequenced for a study of blood T cell repertoires in COVID-19. About the research overall: There were acute and convalescent COVID-19 samples, and they came from the United States, Italy and Spain. T cells, B-cell-depleted T cells, or PBMCs provided the cDNA or gDNA that served as material.

In the original processing: Estimated nucleated cell counts came from reference gene primer amplification. Clones were read by immunoSEQ multiplex PCR, and TCRdb kept only the in-frame ones, dropping some. V and J calls and clone size are given by that table; D and trimming were obtained from the DNA. Seen here are some 380,000 clones, roughly four fifths observed once, and the top ten hold about 1.2%. The TCR comes from a human donor with acute or convalescent COVID-19. The donor label of this sample is uncertain. The sequencing input was peripheral blood.

CDR3 nucleotide sequence: TGTGCCAGTAGGGACAAAATAAGCTCTGGGGCCAACGTCCTGACTTTC. Translating gives CASRDKISSGANVLTF. The V call is TRBV19, the J call TRBJ2-6; maybe TRBD1 (5 bases). Germline V CDR1 and CDR2: LNHDA, SQIVND (reference sequence). The CDR3 is 16 residues long. V lost 6 bases and J 0 bases, leaving 12 bases between the germline ends.